A selection of T cell receptor beta chains follows, all from one sample in a study of blood T cell repertoires in COVID-19. Method: immunoSEQ multiplex PCR; TCRdb's copy keeps in-frame clones and lacks some. The sample shows 180,000 or so clones, approximately 85% of them seen only once. Material for sequencing was peripheral blood. These receptors were collected from a man aged 55-75 years with acute or convalescent COVID-19. The CDR3 runs from the conserved cysteine through the conserved F or W.

V gene: TRBV28; CDR3 protein: CASSSPVTGGYNEKLFF
V gene: TRBV9; CDR3 protein: CASSPQVGANEQFF
V gene: TRBV7-3; CDR3 protein: CASSSDRNQPQHF
V gene: TRBV19; CDR3 protein: CASSIVSGQTSEAFF
V gene: TRBV7-2; CDR3 protein: CASSTPDRVYEQYF
V gene: TRBV5-8; CDR3 protein: CASSLAPGSTEAFF
V gene: TRBV19; CDR3 protein: CASSGEGLTEQYF
V gene: TRBV5-1; CDR3 protein: CASSLPTGRNEQFF
V gene: TRBV9; CDR3 protein: CASSVKDGGHF
V gene: TRBV2; CDR3 protein: CASRITGQGGQPQHF
V gene: TRBV12-3/TRBV12-4; CDR3 protein: CASGAGDGELFF
V gene: TRBV7-9; CDR3 protein: CASSLDWGGEQFF
V gene: TRBV30; CDR3 protein: CAWRDHRGRYGYTF
V gene: TRBV19; CDR3 protein: CASTGTGDGTKNIQYF
V gene: TRBV11-2; CDR3 protein: CASSRGTSYNSPLHF
V gene: TRBV11-2; CDR3 protein: CASSLPGQYNSPLHF
V gene: TRBV24-1; CDR3 protein: CATSDSFAGLRSGANVLTF
V gene: TRBV5-1; CDR3 protein: CASSLVPSGSDDEQYF
V gene: TRBV6-6; CDR3 protein: CASTPGGSNYGYTF
V gene: TRBV24-1; CDR3 protein: CATRRTENTEAFF
V gene: TRBV6-2/TRBV6-3; CDR3 protein: CASSYSVVAATDTQYF
V gene: TRBV3-1/TRBV3-2; CDR3 protein: CASSQGGNTGELFF
V gene: TRBV12-2; CDR3 protein: CASRLASDGETQYF
V gene: TRBV25-1; CDR3 protein: CASNPGSSQETQYF
V gene: TRBV29-1; CDR3 protein: CSVEGLAGGGTQYF
V gene: TRBV28; CDR3 protein: CASSSETESSYNSPLHF
V gene: TRBV4-1; CDR3 protein: CASSARWGTGGSADTQYF
V gene: TRBV11-2; CDR3 protein: CASSLDRGDTQYF
V gene: TRBV3-1/TRBV3-2; CDR3 protein: CASSHGRGTGELFF
V gene: TRBV5-6; CDR3 protein: CASSSTSQVGNTIYF
V gene: TRBV29-1; CDR3 protein: CSVAPVALSTDTQYF
V gene: TRBV7-8; CDR3 protein: CASSSSGRGVTDTQYF
V gene: TRBV11-2; CDR3 protein: CASSEGWAGADNEQFF
V gene: TRBV6-6; CDR3 protein: CASSRGLAGARSYEQYF